The entry below describes one T cell receptor (beta chain). These data belong to a study of blood T cell repertoires in COVID-19. Recruited during active infection, patients (from Seattle) were subsequently followed longitudinally. V was cut by 3 bases and J by 3 bases, with 18 bases left in between. Looked up from germline, CDR1 is KGHSH and CDR2 is LQKENI. This CDR3 has 17 residues. The data were produced by immunoSEQ multiplex PCR, yet TCRdb's version contains in-frame clones alone and is incomplete. The table has hundreds of thousands of clones, 85% to 90% seen once. The sequenced material came from peripheral blood. This TCR came from an older woman with COVID-19, enrolled during active disease. The chain carries TRBV18 and TRBJ1-3; D may be TRBD1 (6 bases). The CDR3 here is CASSPDTGGAHGNTIYF. The CDR3 DNA reads TGTGCCAGCTCACCGGATACTGGGGGCGCCCATGGAAACACCATATATTTT.